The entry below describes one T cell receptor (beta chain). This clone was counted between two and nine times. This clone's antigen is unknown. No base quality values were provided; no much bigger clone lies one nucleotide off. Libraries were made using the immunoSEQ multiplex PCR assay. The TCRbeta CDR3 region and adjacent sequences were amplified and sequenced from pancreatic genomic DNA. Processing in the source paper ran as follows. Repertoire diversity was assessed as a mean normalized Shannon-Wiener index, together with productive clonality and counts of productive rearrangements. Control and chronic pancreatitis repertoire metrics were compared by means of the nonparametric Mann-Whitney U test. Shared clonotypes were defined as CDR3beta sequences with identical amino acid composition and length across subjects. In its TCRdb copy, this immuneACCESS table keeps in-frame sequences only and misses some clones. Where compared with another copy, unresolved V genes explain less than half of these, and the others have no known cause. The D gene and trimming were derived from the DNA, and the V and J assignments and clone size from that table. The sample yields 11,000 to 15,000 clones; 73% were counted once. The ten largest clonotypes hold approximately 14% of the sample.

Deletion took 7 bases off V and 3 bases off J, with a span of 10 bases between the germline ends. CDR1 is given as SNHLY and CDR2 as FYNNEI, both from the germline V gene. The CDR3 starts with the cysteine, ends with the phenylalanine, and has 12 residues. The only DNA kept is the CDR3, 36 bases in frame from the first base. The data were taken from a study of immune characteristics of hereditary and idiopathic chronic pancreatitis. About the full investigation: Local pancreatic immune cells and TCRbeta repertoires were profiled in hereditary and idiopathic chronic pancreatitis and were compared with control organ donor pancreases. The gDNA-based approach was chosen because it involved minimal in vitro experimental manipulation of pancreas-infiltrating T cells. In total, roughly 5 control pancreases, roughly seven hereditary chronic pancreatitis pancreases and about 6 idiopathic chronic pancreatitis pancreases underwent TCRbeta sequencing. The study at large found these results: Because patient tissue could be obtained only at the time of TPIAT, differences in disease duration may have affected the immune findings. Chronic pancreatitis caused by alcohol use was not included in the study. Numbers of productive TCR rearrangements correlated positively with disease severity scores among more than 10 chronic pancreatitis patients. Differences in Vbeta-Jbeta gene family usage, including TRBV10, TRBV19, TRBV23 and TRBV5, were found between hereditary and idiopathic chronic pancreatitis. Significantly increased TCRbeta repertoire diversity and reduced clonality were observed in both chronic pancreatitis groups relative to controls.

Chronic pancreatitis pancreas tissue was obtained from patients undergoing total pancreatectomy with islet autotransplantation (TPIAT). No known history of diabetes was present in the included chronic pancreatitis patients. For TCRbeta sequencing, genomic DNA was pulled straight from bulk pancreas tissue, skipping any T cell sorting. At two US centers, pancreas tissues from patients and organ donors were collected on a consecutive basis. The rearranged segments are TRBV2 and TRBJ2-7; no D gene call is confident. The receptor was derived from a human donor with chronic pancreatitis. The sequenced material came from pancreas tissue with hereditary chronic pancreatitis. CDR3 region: CASNEFDYEQYF. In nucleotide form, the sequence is TGTGCCAGCAATGAGTTCGACTACGAGCAGTACTTC.